The entry below gives a single T cell receptor beta chain sequence along with its context. The data were taken from a study of Graves' ophthalmopathy and Graves' hyperthyroidism. As the template, RNA transcripts were used to amplify TCR beta CDR3 regions. An initial RT-PCR round employing HTBI primers preceded a second-round multiplex PCR. TCRdb recomputed calls from the multiplex PCR reads with MiXCR, one row per CDR3 protein. The sample shows approximately 380,000 distinct CDR3 sequences, around 21% of them seen only once. V was trimmed by 2 bases and J by 0 bases, leaving 7 bases between them. Germline V CDR1 and CDR2: DFQATT, SNEGSKA (reference sequence). This CDR3 region has 13 residues.

The origin of this receptor is a woman in her late teens or twenties with stable Graves' hyperthyroidism. Sequenced sample: peripheral blood. The rearrangement links TRBV20-1 to TRBJ1-1, with D unclear. CDR3 protein: CSARTDMNTEAFF. The CDR3 DNA follows: TGCAGTGCTAGAACAGATATGAACACTGAAGCTTTCTTT.